This entry features one T cell receptor beta chain sequence. What antigen it recognizes has not been identified. No quality values exist for individual bases; no much larger clone is one base distant. Library creation used the immunoSEQ multiplex PCR assay. A mixture of 60 forward primers for TCR Vbeta segments and 13 reverse primers for TCR Jbeta segments was used in the multiplex PCR. Amplification of the CDR3 region of rearranged TCR beta genes was performed with a multiplex PCR assay on genomic DNA. Amplified TCR beta libraries were sequenced as 87-base-pair reads on the Illumina HiSeq System. The original pipeline was this. A later analysis tallied some 79 million unique TCR beta chains across the approximately 670 repertoires, and about 12 million of those chains were shared by two or more donors. To remove PCR and sequencing errors, raw reads were error-corrected and collapsed into unique sequences using a nearest-neighbor algorithm that merged closely related sequences. V, D and J gene segments were assigned by aligning CDR3 sequences to IMGT reference sequences. For a sequence to be retained, a match of at least six nucleotides was required to both a V gene segment and a J gene segment. A rearrangement counted as productive if the CDR3 had no stop codons and remained in frame with V and J, and every other rearrangement counted as non-productive. Following IMGT convention, CDR3 was defined as the stretch from the second conserved V-encoded cysteine up to the conserved J-encoded phenylalanine. The earlier analysis of roughly 590 of the donors excluded any sequence lacking an unambiguous match to a single V gene segment. An earlier analysis of 500 to 600 of the donors classified V segments as functional when productive rearrangements were above 56.7% and as segregating when the standard deviation between donors was above 5%. A statistical classification framework was built to diagnose cytomegalovirus status from the catalog of TCR beta chain sequences. V and J gene assignment, in a later analysis, came from comparing TCR nucleotide sequences with IMGT/GENE-DB human TR gene sequences. In a later analysis, CDR3 sequences and most-parsimonious VDJ recombination scenarios were assigned using the TCRdist pipeline. In a later analysis, every TCR beta chain was defined by the combination of its CDR3 amino acid sequence and its V-gene family, and reads without a unique V-gene family were dropped. To address suspected cross-contamination and a sequencing artifact, a later analysis removed a few hundred highly shared, low-generation-probability nucleotide sequences. In a later analysis, a clonal expansion index was calculated for each public chain from normalized within-repertoire ranks of inferred template counts. Generation probabilities in a later analysis came from a VDJ recombination model fitted to out-of-frame rearrangements, and those results were checked against IGoR. In a later analysis, hypergeometric tests were used to score TCR-TCR, TCR-HLA and TCR-CMV co-occurrence, with a repertoire-size bias correction applied to TCR pairs. To estimate false discovery rates, a later analysis permuted the HLA or CMV assignments 20 times. In a later analysis, co-occurring TCRs were grouped using DBSCAN, with TCRdist sequence similarity added in when clustering inside HLA-allele-positive subsets. Repertoires with fewer than 30,000 or more than 120,000 public chains were left out of co-occurrence clustering, as were several repertoires with anomalous nucleotide sharing. TCRdb re-hosts the immuneACCESS table, in-frame sequences only. Its copies lack some clones; in the studies checked, an unresolved V gene accounts for under half of them, and the cause for the rest is not known. D and trimming come from the DNA, and the V and J calls and clone size come from that table. The sample table lists around 250,000 clones, approximately 82% of them with a count of one. The top ten clones comprise less than 8.5% of the sample.

The data belong to a study of cytomegalovirus exposure and HLA in healthy donors (dated by TCRdb to about 2017). Regarding the complete study: According to an earlier analysis of 587 of the donors, 150 million to 200 million T cells yielded roughly 100 million unique TCR beta sequences and approximately 300 Gb of sequence data. Typing coverage varied by locus: roughly 620-640 donors for A, B, C, DRB1 and DQB1; roughly 520 for DQA1; about 600 for DPA1; approximately 490 for DPB1. The study aimed to test whether signatures of past pathogen exposure could be identified by cataloging public T cell receptors. Donor age, sex, ethnicity and CMV serostatus were compiled together with the repertoire data. The T cell repertoires of 700 or so subjects were profiled by immunosequencing and related to cytomegalovirus serostatus. A few DR-DQ haplotypes were handled as single units for association and clustering because linkage in the cohort was strong. A later genetic analysis used genome-wide SNP genotypes for about 60% of the roughly 670 donors, treating that subset as a discovery cohort. Along with the approximately 700-subject first cohort, a separate validation cohort of around 120 different subjects was used. The study combined high-throughput TCR immunosequencing, statistical association of individual TCRs with disease status, and machine learning to predict cytomegalovirus infection status. In the later analysis, no new phenotypic data were used to find candidate immune exposures; instead, reliance was placed on TCR beta sequences and their occurrence across donors. An early release that covered some 630 HLA-typed donors contained around 300 gigabases of sequencing data and some 87 million unique TCR sequences. Among some 400 genotyped donors of the cohort, an average of approximately 200,000 unique TCR beta nucleotide sequences was sequenced per donor, of which about 18% were non-productive. In an earlier analysis of about 590 of the donors, high-throughput TCR beta sequencing was used to judge whether each TCR beta V gene segment behaved as functional or pseudogenic. Every repertoire in the discovery cohort had been generated on one and the same sequencing platform. Both class I and class II loci were covered by HLA typing, at four-digit resolution. A later analysis re-analyzed previously published TCR beta repertoires from approximately 670 donors and added high-resolution HLA genotyping to study TCR occurrence patterns. Of the 398 genotyped donors, around 81% fell in the genetic ancestry cluster associated with self-reported Caucasian donors. The study at large found these results: In a later analysis, HLA-associated TCR beta chains were found to be more clonally expanded and to have lower generation probabilities than equally common non-associated chains. A later analysis found that most CMV-associated TCR beta chains appeared HLA-restricted, with HLA associations seemingly driven largely by CMV exposure. In this cohort, only TCR beta chains were sequenced, and detectable features were limited by the absence of alpha or paired-chain data. The study listed 150 to 200 TCR beta chains as associated with cytomegalovirus. Linkage disequilibrium might explain the correlated functional status among segregating V segments, but an unknown experimental factor could not be excluded. When HLA alleles, especially DR and DQ, strongly co-occurred, attributing TCR associations to individual alleles was difficult. A few of the identified cytomegalovirus-associated TCR beta chains were confirmed in vitro to be specific for cytomegalovirus antigens. The classifier was reported to diagnose cytomegalovirus status with high specificity and sensitivity in both the original and validation cohorts. In an earlier analysis of 500 to 650 of the donors, most TCR beta V segments appeared in productive rearrangements about 87% or about 30% of the time, broadly matching IMGT annotations. Because counts were too low, some 16 rarely observed V segments, including chromosome 9 orphons, were excluded from the earlier analysis of around 590 of the donors. A further reported finding was that TCR beta sequences accurately predicted the HLA-A and HLA-B alleles for most subjects in the first cohort. Compared with the approximately 600-donor mean, donors in an Asian-associated ancestry cluster had fewer N-insertions in productive TCRs, according to a later genetic analysis. Specific HLA alleles were associated with around 18,000 TCR beta sequences at a false discovery rate of 0.05 in a later analysis. In a later genetic analysis, a missense DCLRE1C variant was associated with V-gene and J-gene trimming of TCR beta chains, and the association was replicated in an independent cohort. According to a later analysis, TCR association rates differed among HLA loci, with DRB1 alleles showing the most associated TCRs and HLA-C alleles showing the fewest. In a later analysis, several top co-occurrence clusters were reported to appear linked to parvovirus B19, influenza, CMV and Epstein-Barr virus. Because some donors lacked HLA typing at each locus, the association tests relied only on the typed subset. The only immune exposure information available for the cohort was CMV serostatus. According to the authors, the approach could potentially be generalized to other disease states and immunological phenotypes. While some public TCRs were present in many individuals, most TCR sequences turned up only very rarely across donors. Some IMGT-functional V segments, including TRBV6-2 and TRBV6-3, could not be distinguished by the 87-base-pair reads and were therefore excluded. A cluster of highly shared sequence variants was judged likely to represent a technical artifact of the sequencing pipeline. Roughly uniform sequencing depth across donors was assumed in presence/absence analyses, although this assumption may not hold.

The cohort was made up of 666 healthy bone marrow donors. At the time of sampling, every cohort member was nominally healthy, though immune exposures that went unrecorded were likely present. The donor tested CMV seropositive and was one of the 289 seropositive cohort members. Each donor provided a peripheral blood sample, and peripheral blood mononuclear cells were used for TCR beta sequencing. Genomic DNA was extracted from the blood cell samples with the Qiagen DNeasy Blood Extraction Kit. Reading the germline V gene gives CDR1 SGHTA and CDR2 FQGNSA. Trimming accounts for 1 base at V and 7 bases at J, while the number of junction bases matched to no gene is 6. There are 15 amino acids in the CDR3, from cysteine to phenylalanine inclusive. Of all the DNA, just the CDR3 is kept, 45 bases in frame from base 1.

Sequenced sample: PBMCs. This receptor chain uses TRBV7-2 and TRBJ2-1, and TRBD2 matches 8 of the central bases. This receptor was identified in a woman aged 60-75 years in good health and CMV-seropositive. The DNA sequence is given as TGTGCCAGCAGCTTAGTCGGGAGGGCCAAGAATGAGCAGTTCTTC. The encoded protein is CASSLVGRAKNEQFF. With all but the CDR3 taken from the reference TRBV7-2 and TRBJ2-1 genes, the full variable domain is: GAGVSQSPSNKVTEKGKDVELRCDPISGHTALYWYRQSLGQGLEFLIYFQGNSAPDKSGLPSDRFSAERTGGSVSTLTIQRTQQEDSAVYLCASSLVGRAKNEQFFGPGTRLTVL.